Below, 25 T cell receptor beta chains from the same sample are listed, as sequenced in a study of T-cell reconstitution after alpha-beta-depleted transplantation in children. Unique molecular identifiers were incorporated when the TCRbeta library was constructed. TCRdb fed the PCR reads into MiXCR, producing one record per CDR3 protein. Found here are more than 500,000 distinct CDR3 sequences, 11% of them singletons; the top ten hold 13% to 15%. Sequenced here: PBMCs, mostly from graft donor cells, sampled 180 days after TCRalphabeta/CD19-depleted stem cell transplant. The receptors here all came from a female patient between 2 and 15 years old who had a stem cell transplant for aplastic anemia, so the T cells may come from the graft donor.

V and J are TRBV7-9 and TRBJ1-2; D ambiguous. The CDR3 is made up of 13 amino acids. Per the germline V gene, CDR1 is SEHNR and CDR2 is FQNEAQ (reference sequence). The V gene lost 4 bases and the J gene lost 6 bases, with 12 bases spanning the gap. DNA of the CDR3: TGTGCCAGCAGCTCCAGCGATACGAATGGCTACACCTTC. Encoded protein: CASSSSDTNGYTF.

In this sample, this clonotype turned up many times. The J gene is TRBJ2-7, the V gene TRBV3-1; D is unclear. Germline-derived CDR1 and CDR2 are LGHDT and YNNKEL (reference sequence). The CDR3 extends over 14 amino acids. Deletions cut 1 base from V and 2 bases from J, with 9 bases between. This chain's CDR3 is CASSQGLTTYEQYF. CDR3 bases: TGTGCCAGCAGCCAAGGCCTAACCACCTACGAGCAGTACTTC.

The rearrangement uses TRBV27 and TRBJ2-2, with 7 nucleotides matching TRBD1. From germline, CDR1 is MNHEY and CDR2 SMNVEV (reference sequence). The length of the CDR3 is 18 residues. V trimming: 5 bases; J trimming: 6 bases; junction bases outside the gene matches: 18. CDR3 sequence reads: CASSTKGARISRSGELFF. In DNA form, the CDR3 reads TGTGCCAGCAGTACTAAGGGGGCGCGTATCTCAAGATCCGGGGAGCTGTTTTTT.

This clonotype turned up a few times. This rearrangement joins TRBV4-3 to TRBJ1-1; D not certain. Germline V CDR1 and CDR2: LGHNA, YSLEER. The CDR3 extends over 16 amino acids. V lost 4 bases to trimming and J lost 14 bases, with 29 bases between them. For the CDR3, the DNA is TGCGCCAGCAGCCGCCTCCCTTCGGCAGCCTCTGATGTAGTCTTCTTT. Translation: CASSRLPSAASDVVFF.

The CDR3 sequence: CASSQRQDRARYGYTF. Here the CDR3 DNA reads TGCGCCAGCAGCCAACGACAAGACAGGGCGCGGTATGGCTACACCTTC. The gene calls are TRBV4-3 and TRBJ1-2; 7 bases align to TRBD1. Losses at the gene ends were 2 bases for V and 5 bases for J; bases not matched to a gene: 11. Germline CDR1 is LGHNA and CDR2 is YSLEER. This CDR3 region has 16 residues.

The chain employs TRBV7-2 and TRBJ2-3; TRBD2 agrees at 10 bases. The V gene's germline CDR1 is SGHTA and CDR2 FQGNSA. V lost 2 bases, J lost 2 bases, and 13 bases stayed unmatched. This CDR3 contains 19 residues. CDR3 amino acids: CASSLRASGSRIPTDTQYF. In nucleotides, the CDR3 is TGTGCCAGCAGCTTACGGGCTAGCGGGAGCCGTATTCCCACAGATACGCAGTATTTT.

There are many counts of this clonotype. The rearrangement links TRBV21-1 to TRBJ2-3; the DNA was not compared with TRBD1, the D call given in the table. TRBV21-1 is listed as a pseudogene. CDR3 length: 13 amino acids. For the CDR3, the DNA is TGTGCCAGCAGCTCGGGACACCCTCCAACGCAGTATTTT. Its translation: CASSSGHPPTQYF.

The chain links TRBV12-3 or TRBV12-4 to TRBJ2-5, with TRBD2 identical over 13 bases. The trim removed 5 bases at V and 5 bases at J, leaving 14 bases unmatched. There are 18 residues in the CDR3. In DNA form, the CDR3 reads TGTGCCAGCAGTCTAGGACTAGCGGGAGCGGGGGTTCGGGAGACCCAGTACTTC. It translates to CASSLGLAGAGVRETQYF.

The V and J genes are TRBV20-1 and TRBJ2-1, with 11 positions matching TRBD2. J was trimmed by 3 bases and V by 6 bases; bases with no gene match: 10. There are 16 residues in the CDR3. Germline V gene lookup returns CDR1 DFQATT and CDR2 SNEGSKA (reference sequence). CDR3 DNA sequence: TGCAGTGCAACAAAACTCACTAGCGGGAGCTACAATGAGCAGTTCTTC. It translates to CSATKLTSGSYNEQFF.

V usage is TRBV20-1 and J usage is TRBJ2-1; 11 bases are a match to TRBD2. Germline trimming cut 3 bases from V and 3 bases from J; bases unmatched to any gene: 7. Germline CDR1 DFQATT, CDR2 SNEGSKA (reference sequence). The CDR3 length is 16 residues. The CDR3 reads CSASDTGTSGYNEQFF. The CDR3, as DNA: TGCAGTGCTAGCGATACCGGGACTAGCGGCTACAATGAGCAGTTCTTC.

The gene calls are TRBV4-3 and TRBJ2-3; no clear D. CDR1 LGHNA and CDR2 YSLEER come from the germline V gene. The CDR3 length is 18 residues. The germline V and J ends were trimmed by 0 bases and 0 bases, with 16 bases remaining between them. The CDR3 spells CASSQDLSVFLSTDTQYF. The CDR3 coding sequence is TGCGCCAGCAGCCAAGATCTGAGCGTGTTCTTGAGCACAGATACGCAGTATTTT.

V is TRBV29-1 and J is TRBJ1-2, with a possible D match to TRBD1 (5 bases). The V gene's germline CDR1 is SQVTM and CDR2 ANQGSEA. This CDR3 contains 12 residues. Trimming pared 1 base from V and 8 bases from J, leaving 11 bases between. As DNA, the CDR3 is TGCAGCGTTGAAGGAGGGGCGGGAGGCTACACCTTC. Amino acids: CSVEGGAGGYTF. The whole variable domain, remainder taken from reference TRBV29-1 and TRBJ1-2, is SAVISQKPSRDICQRGTSLTIQCQVDSQVTMMFWYRQQPGQSLTLIATANQGSEATYESGFVIDKFPISRPNLTFSTLTVSNMSPEDSSIYLCSVEGGAGGYTFGSGTRLTVV.

V usage is TRBV20-1 and J usage is TRBJ2-2, with TRBD2 matching 14 bases. Germline trimming cut 2 bases from V and 4 bases from J; bases unmatched to any gene: 3. This CDR3 region has 16 residues. CDR1 DFQATT and CDR2 SNEGSKA come from the germline V gene (reference sequence). As DNA, the CDR3 is TGCAGTGCTAGAACGGGACTAGCGGGAGCCACCGGGGAGCTGTTTTTT. It translates to CSARTGLAGATGELFF.

This clonotype came up a few times. The chain carries TRBV2 and TRBJ2-7; no firm D call. With 4 bases removed from V and 0 bases from J, the gap between germline ends came to 7 bases. In germline, CDR1 is SNHLY, CDR2 FYNNEI. The CDR3 is 13 residues long. In nucleotides, the CDR3 is TGTGCCAGCAGTGTAAGGGACTCCTACGAGCAGTACGTC. Its translation is CASSVRDSYEQYV.

In its sample, this clonotype was seen a few times. The chain recombines TRBV5-1 with TRBJ1-3, with D hard to call. This CDR3 is 15 amino acids long. The V gene's germline CDR1 is SGHRS and CDR2 YFSETQ. Trimming took off 2 bases at V and 0 bases at J, with 9 bases between the two ends. CDR3 residues: CASSFDGGSGNTIYF. Here the CDR3 DNA reads TGCGCCAGCAGCTTCGACGGCGGCTCTGGAAACACCATATATTTT.

The chain joins TRBV20-1 to TRBJ2-7; 11 nucleotides match TRBD2. Germline V gives CDR1 DFQATT, CDR2 SNEGSKA (reference sequence). This CDR3 is built from 12 residues. CDR3 coding DNA: TGCAGCATGACTAGCGGGATTATCGAGCAGTACTTC. Its protein product is CSMTSGIIEQYF.

V usage is TRBV5-6 and J usage is TRBJ2-2, with D perhaps TRBD2 (5 bases). This CDR3 spans 13 amino acids. The V end was cut by 9 bases, the J end by 4 bases, with 13 bases between. Germline CDR1 is SGHDT and CDR2 is YYEEEE. CDR3 residues: CAMSVGSTGELFF. The CDR3 DNA reads TGTGCCATGAGCGTAGGGAGCACCGGGGAGCTGTTTTTT.

This clonotype came up a few times. V and J are TRBV7-9 and TRBJ2-1; 7 bases fit TRBD2. Trimming removed 5 bases from V and 8 bases from J; junction bases left unmatched: 12. The V gene's germline CDR1 is SEHNR and CDR2 FQNEAQ (reference sequence). The CDR3 spans 15 residues. The CDR3 sequence is CASSPRLGGRDEQFF. Written as DNA, the CDR3 is TGTGCCAGCAGCCCAAGACTAGGAGGGAGGGATGAGCAGTTCTTC.

The CDR3 DNA reads TGTGCCAGCAGTCGACCAAATCAGATAGCCAAAAACATTCAGTACTTC. It is translated as CASSRPNQIAKNIQYF. The rearrangement links TRBV28 to TRBJ2-4; no clear D gene. The CDR3 sequence is 16 residues long. Germline V gene lookup returns CDR1 MDHEN and CDR2 SYDVKM. V was trimmed by 5 bases and J by 0 bases, leaving 14 bases between them.

This clonotype was seen ten or more times. CDR3: CASGLRDAGTDTQYF. The CDR3 region has the DNA TGCGCCAGCGGACTCCGGGATGCAGGGACAGATACGCAGTATTTT. V gene TRBV5-1 combines with J gene TRBJ2-3; the D gene could be TRBD1 or TRBD2 (5 bases each). In germline, CDR1 is SGHRS, CDR2 YFSETQ. The length of the CDR3 is 15 residues. V dropped 7 bases and J dropped 3 bases, with 18 bases sitting between them.

This clonotype was recorded at least ten times. V is TRBV20-1 and J is TRBJ2-1; D call uncertain. V lost 0 bases, J lost 5 bases, and 11 bases lay in between. Germline V gene lookup returns CDR1 DFQATT and CDR2 SNEGSKA (reference sequence). This CDR3 is 14 amino acids long. The CDR3 nucleotides are TGCAGTGCTAGAGAAGGTGACTCTAACAATGAGCAGTTCTTC. Residues: CSAREGDSNNEQFF.

This clonotype was counted between two and nine times. V usage is TRBV15 and J usage is TRBJ2-3; a weak D match, TRBD2 (5 bases). CDR1 and CDR2 from the germline V gene are LNHNV and YYDKDF (reference sequence). The CDR3 runs 18 residues. V was clipped by 4 bases and J by 0 bases, with 20 bases between them. CDR3 protein: CATSTRAGVAYSTDTQYF. The CDR3, as DNA: TGTGCCACCAGCACCAGAGCCGGAGTAGCGTATAGCACAGATACGCAGTATTTT.

This rearrangement joins TRBV3-1 to TRBJ2-6; 12 bases align to TRBD1. J gave up 10 bases and V 4 bases, and 5 bases lay outside the gene matches. The CDR3 totals 15 residues. CDR1 and CDR2 from the germline V gene are LGHDT and YNNKEL (reference sequence). The CDR3 DNA reads TGTGCCAGCAGCCCCGGGACAGGGGGCCGAAACGTCCTGACTTTC. Its translation: CASSPGTGGRNVLTF.

V usage is TRBV28 and J usage is TRBJ2-7, with D possibly matching TRBD1 (5 bases). This CDR3 is 15 amino acids long. CDR1 MDHEN and CDR2 SYDVKM come from the germline V gene. The V gene lost 3 bases and the J gene lost 0 bases, with 12 bases spanning the gap. The CDR3 region is CASSFAPGLSYEQYF. CDR3 coding DNA: TGTGCCAGCAGTTTTGCCCCAGGGCTCTCCTACGAGCAGTACTTC.

J is TRBJ1-5 and V is TRBV20-1; TRBD1 is a possible D gene (6 bases). This CDR3 is 14 amino acids long. CDR1 and CDR2 (germline): DFQATT, SNEGSKA (reference sequence). Trimming left V 4 bases short and J 5 bases short, with 15 bases between. CDR3 DNA sequence: TGCAGTGCTATGGGGGGGGGCGGCCATCAGCCCCAGCATTTT. It is translated as CSAMGGGGHQPQHF.